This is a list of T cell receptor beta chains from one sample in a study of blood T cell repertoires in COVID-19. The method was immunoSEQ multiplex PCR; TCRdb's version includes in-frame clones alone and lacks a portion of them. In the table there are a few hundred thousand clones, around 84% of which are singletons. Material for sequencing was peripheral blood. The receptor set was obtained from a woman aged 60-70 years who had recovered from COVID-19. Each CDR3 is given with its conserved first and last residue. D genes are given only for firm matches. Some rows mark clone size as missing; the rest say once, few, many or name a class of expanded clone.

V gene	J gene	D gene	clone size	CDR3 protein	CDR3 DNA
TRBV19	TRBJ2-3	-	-	CASSRAPGTQYF	TGTGCCAGTAGTCGTGCCCCGGGGACGCAGTATTTT
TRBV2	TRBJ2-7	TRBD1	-	CASSPGTGRRGPYEQYF	TGTGCCAGCAGCCCCGGGACAGGGCGTAGAGGGCCCTACGAGCAGTACTTC
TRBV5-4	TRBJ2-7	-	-	CASSGDSYEQYF	TGTGCCAGCAGCGGCGACAGCTACGAGCAGTACTTC
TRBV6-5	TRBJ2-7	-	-	CASSRTDSGNYEQYF	TGTGCCAGCAGCCGGACGGACAGCGGCAACTACGAGCAGTACTTC
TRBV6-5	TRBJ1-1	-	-	CASSYSGESTEAFF	TGTGCCAGCAGTTACTCGGGCGAGAGCACTGAAGCTTTCTTT
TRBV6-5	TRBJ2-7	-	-	CASSYRDSYEQYF	TGTGCCAGCAGTTACAGAGACAGCTACGAGCAGTACTTC
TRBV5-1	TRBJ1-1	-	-	CASSSHGGEITEAFF	TGCGCCAGCAGCTCCCATGGGGGCGAGATAACGGAAGCTTTCTTT
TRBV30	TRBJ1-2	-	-	CAWSSRGGQVFNYGYTF	TGTGCCTGGAGTAGTCGGGGGGGGCAAGTCTTTAACTATGGCTACACCTTC
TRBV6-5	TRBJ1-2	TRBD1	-	CASSYIQGASDGYTF	TGTGCCAGCAGTTACATTCAGGGGGCGAGTGATGGCTACACCTTC
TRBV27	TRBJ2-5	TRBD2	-	CASSVTSGDYYQETQYF	TGTGCCAGCAGCGTGACTAGCGGAGACTATTACCAAGAGACCCAGTACTTC
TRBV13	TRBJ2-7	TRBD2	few	CASSSRNTGLAGGHYEQYF	TGTGCCAGCAGCTCCCGTAATACAGGTTTGGCGGGGGGGCATTACGAGCAGTACTTC
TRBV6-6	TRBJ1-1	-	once	CASSYSILQGAEAFF	TGTGCCAGCAGTTACTCGATTCTTCAGGGCGCTGAAGCTTTCTTT
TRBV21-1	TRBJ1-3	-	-	CASPNFRDSPGNTIYF	TGTGCCAGCCCCAACTTCCGGGACAGTCCGGGAAACACCATATATTTT
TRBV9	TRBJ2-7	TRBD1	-	CASSARTGGSYEQYF	TGTGCCAGCAGCGCCCGGACAGGGGGATCCTACGAGCAGTACTTC
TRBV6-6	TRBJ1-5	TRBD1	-	CASSRDRGNQPQHF	TGTGCCAGCAGCCGCGACAGGGGCAATCAGCCCCAGCATTTT
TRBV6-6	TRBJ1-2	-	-	CASSPRNYGYTF	TGTGCCAGCAGCCCTCGTAACTATGGCTACACCTTC
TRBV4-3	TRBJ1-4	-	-	CASSYTFRVNEKLFF	TGCGCCAGCAGCTACACCTTCCGGGTTAATGAAAAACTGTTTTTT
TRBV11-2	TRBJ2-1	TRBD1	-	CASSLDRDRGEAEQFF	TGTGCCAGCAGCTTAGACCGGGACAGGGGTGAAGCTGAGCAGTTCTTC
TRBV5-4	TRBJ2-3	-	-	CASSLAGTGSDTQYF	TGTGCCAGCAGCTTGGCCGGAACAGGGTCAGATACGCAGTATTTT
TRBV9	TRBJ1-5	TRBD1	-	CASSARTGDRNQPQHF	TGTGCCAGCAGCGCCCGGACAGGCGACCGTAATCAGCCCCAGCATTTT
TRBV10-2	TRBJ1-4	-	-	CASSGRTATNEKLFF	TGCGCCAGCAGTGGAAGGACAGCAACTAATGAAAAACTGTTTTTT
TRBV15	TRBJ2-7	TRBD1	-	CATSRAGQGSYEQYF	TGTGCCACCAGCAGAGCGGGACAGGGCTCCTACGAGCAGTACTTC
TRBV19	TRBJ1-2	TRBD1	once	CASRDPGQGVYGYGYTF	TGTGCCAGTAGGGATCCGGGACAGGGTGTATATGGCTATGGCTACACCTTC
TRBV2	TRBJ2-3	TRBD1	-	CASKAGGYADTQYF	TGTGCCAGCAAAGCAGGGGGTTATGCAGATACGCAGTATTTT
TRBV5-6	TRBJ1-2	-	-	CASSEGGLYGYTF	TGTGCCAGCAGCGAAGGAGGGCTTTATGGCTACACCTTC
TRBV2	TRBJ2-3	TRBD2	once	CARHTSGAPSSTDTQYF	TGTGCCAGGCATACTAGCGGGGCTCCATCTAGCACAGATACGCAGTATTTT
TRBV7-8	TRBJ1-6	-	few	CASSLGQHNSPLHF	TGTGCCAGCAGCCTCGGACAGCATAATTCACCCCTCCACTTT
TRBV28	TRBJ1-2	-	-	CASSQQDYGYTF	TGTGCCAGCAGCCAACAGGATTATGGCTACACCTTC
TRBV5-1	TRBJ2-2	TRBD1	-	CASSFRGLAGTGELFF	TGCGCCAGCAGCTTCAGGGGGCTGGCCGGCACCGGGGAGCTGTTTTTT
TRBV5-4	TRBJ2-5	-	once	CASSLFGGRGTQYF	TGTGCCAGCAGCTTGTTCGGGGGGCGCGGGACCCAGTACTTC
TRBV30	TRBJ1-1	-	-	CAWGTSRGTEAFF	TGTGCCTGGGGCACATCCCGGGGGACTGAAGCTTTCTTT
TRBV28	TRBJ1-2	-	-	CASSRQSGPGYTF	TGTGCCAGCAGTCGACAGTCCGGCCCTGGCTACACCTTC
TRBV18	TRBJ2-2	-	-	CASSRAARQTGELFF	TGTGCCAGCTCACGGGCAGCCCGTCAAACCGGGGAGCTGTTTTTT
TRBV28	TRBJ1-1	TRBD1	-	CASSLGTGGAGAAFF	TGTGCCAGCAGTTTGGGGACAGGGGGCGCCGGAGCGGCTTTCTTT
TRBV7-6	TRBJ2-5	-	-	CASSLTKETQYF	TGTGCCAGCAGCCTAACCAAAGAGACCCAGTACTTC
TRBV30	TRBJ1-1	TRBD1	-	CAWGDRGTEAFF	TGTGCCTGGGGGGACAGGGGCACTGAAGCTTTCTTT
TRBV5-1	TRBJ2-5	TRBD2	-	CASSLVAGGRETQYF	TGCGCCAGCAGCTTGGTAGCGGGGGGACGAGAGACCCAGTACTTC
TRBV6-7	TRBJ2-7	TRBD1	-	CASSPGQGDPYEQYF	TGTGCCAGCAGTCCCGGACAGGGGGATCCCTACGAGCAGTACTTC
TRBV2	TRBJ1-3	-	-	CASTGPGEPGNTIYF	TGTGCCAGCACTGGGCCAGGGGAACCTGGAAACACCATATATTTT
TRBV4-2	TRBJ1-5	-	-	CASSQETAADRPQHF	TGTGCCAGCAGCCAAGAGACCGCTGCGGATCGGCCCCAGCATTTT
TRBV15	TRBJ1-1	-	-	CATSRDSAGGMNTEAFF	TGTGCCACCAGCAGAGACTCGGCGGGGGGGATGAACACTGAAGCTTTCTTT
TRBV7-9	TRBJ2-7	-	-	CASSSHSTYEQYF	TGTGCCAGCAGCTCCCACAGTACCTACGAGCAGTACTTC
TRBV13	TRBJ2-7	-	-	CASSLPGGGYEQYF	TGTGCCAGCAGCTTACCAGGAGGCGGGTACGAGCAGTACTTC
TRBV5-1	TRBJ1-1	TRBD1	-	CASSLAGGTTEAFF	TGCGCCAGCAGCTTGGCAGGGGGGACCACTGAAGCTTTCTTT
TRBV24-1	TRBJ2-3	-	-	CATSESQGRGDTQYF	TGTGCCACCAGTGAGTCTCAGGGGAGGGGAGATACGCAGTATTTT
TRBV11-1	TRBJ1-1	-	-	CASSLSSGGTEAFF	TGTGCCAGCAGCTTAAGTTCAGGTGGAACTGAAGCTTTCTTT
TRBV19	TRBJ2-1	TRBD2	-	CASSSAGGLNNEQFF	TGTGCCAGTAGTTCAGCGGGGGGGCTCAACAATGAGCAGTTCTTC
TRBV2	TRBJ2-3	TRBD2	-	CASRGPGGLRGADTQYF	TGTGCCAGCAGAGGTCCGGGGGGGCTAAGGGGCGCAGATACGCAGTATTTT
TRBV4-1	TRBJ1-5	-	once	CASSQEKGWQPQHF	TGCGCCAGCAGCCAAGAGAAGGGGTGGCAGCCCCAGCATTTT
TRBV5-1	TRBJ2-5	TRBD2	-	CASSRGLAGGNQETQYF	TGCGCCAGCAGCCGGGGACTAGCGGGGGGAAACCAAGAGACCCAGTACTTC
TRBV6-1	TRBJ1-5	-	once	CASSDRLRNQPQHF	TGTGCCAGCAGTGACAGGTTACGCAATCAGCCCCAGCATTTT
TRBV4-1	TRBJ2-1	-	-	CASSQIRSSSYNEQFF	TGCGCCAGCAGCCAAATTCGTTCTAGCTCCTACAATGAGCAGTTCTTC
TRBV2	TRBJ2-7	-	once	CAMIKQGYYEQYF	TGTGCCATGATCAAACAGGGTTACTACGAGCAGTACTTC